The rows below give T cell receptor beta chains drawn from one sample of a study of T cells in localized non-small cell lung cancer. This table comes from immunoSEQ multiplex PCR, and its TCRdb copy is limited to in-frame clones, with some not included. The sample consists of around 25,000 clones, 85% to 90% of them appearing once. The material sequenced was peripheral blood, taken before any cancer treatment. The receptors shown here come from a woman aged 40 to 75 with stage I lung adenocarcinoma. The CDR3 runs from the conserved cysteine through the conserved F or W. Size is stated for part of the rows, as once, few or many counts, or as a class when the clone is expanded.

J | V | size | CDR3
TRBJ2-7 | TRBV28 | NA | CASSSAGGQSHEQYF
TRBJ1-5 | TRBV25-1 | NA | CASHPYRDHYSNQPQHF
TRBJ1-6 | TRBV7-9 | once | CASSLAGTVSPLHF
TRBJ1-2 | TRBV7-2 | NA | CASSFRGGDGYTF
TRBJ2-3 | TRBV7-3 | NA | CASSPGGGTDTQYF
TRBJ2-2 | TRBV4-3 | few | CASSQVLVVSGGYTGELFF
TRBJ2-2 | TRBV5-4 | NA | CASSPGTSGVSNTGELFF
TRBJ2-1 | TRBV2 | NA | CASGRQGYNEQFF
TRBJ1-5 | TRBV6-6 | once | CASTFQGYQPQHF
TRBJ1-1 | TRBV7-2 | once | CASSALQRNTEAFF
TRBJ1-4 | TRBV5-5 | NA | CASSLALSPTNEKLFF
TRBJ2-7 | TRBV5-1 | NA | CASSFSRSFLFSYEQYF
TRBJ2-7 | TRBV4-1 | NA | CASSHPGAGYEQYF
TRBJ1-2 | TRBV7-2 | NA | CASTLGEVSSEGYTF
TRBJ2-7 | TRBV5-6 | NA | CASSLTGTIDYEQYF
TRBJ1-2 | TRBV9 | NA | CASSTPGQWRNGYTF
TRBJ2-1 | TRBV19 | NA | CASSIAGTASYNEQFF
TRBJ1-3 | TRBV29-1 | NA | CSVEGWGANTIYF
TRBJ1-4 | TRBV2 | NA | CASRAGGTAAEKLFF
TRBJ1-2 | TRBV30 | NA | CAWREQGSRGYTF
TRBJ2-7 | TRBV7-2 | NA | CASSYLQGYEQYF
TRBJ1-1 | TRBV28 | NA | CASSHGAGEAFF
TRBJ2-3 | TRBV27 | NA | CASSLGGTDTQYF
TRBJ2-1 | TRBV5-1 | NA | CASSLAPIGTGANNEQFF
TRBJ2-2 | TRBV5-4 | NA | CASSTNTGELFF
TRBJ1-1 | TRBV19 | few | CASSFNRLDEAFF
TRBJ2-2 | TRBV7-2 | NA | CASSLLAGGPNTGELFF
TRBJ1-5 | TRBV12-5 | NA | CASAMSISNQPQHF
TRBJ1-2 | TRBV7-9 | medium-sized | CASSLGTDYGYTF
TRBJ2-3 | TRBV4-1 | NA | CASSQALGQGTRGQYF
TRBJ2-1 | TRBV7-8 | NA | CASSSITGWGNEQFF
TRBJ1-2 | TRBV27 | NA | CASSLDRYYGYTF
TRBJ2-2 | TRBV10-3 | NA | CATTGTSGGPLTGELFF
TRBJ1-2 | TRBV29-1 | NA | CSVDRADSGYTF
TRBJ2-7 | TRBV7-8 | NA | CASSFEAGKAYEQYF
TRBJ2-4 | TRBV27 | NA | CASSLYNRGIGKNIQYF
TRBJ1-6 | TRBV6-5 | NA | CASSYDRNSPLHF
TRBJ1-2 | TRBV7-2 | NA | CASSLDTGTGVGYTF
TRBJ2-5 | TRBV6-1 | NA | CASSEGRGSETQYF
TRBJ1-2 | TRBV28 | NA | CASSLLGTGLGYTF
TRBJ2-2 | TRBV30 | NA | CAILTGFTGELFF
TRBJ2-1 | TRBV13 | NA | CASSRKLGAPVYNEQFF
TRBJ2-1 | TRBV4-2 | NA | CASSLRGGEFHEQFF
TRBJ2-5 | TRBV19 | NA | CATSLGGGYQETQYF
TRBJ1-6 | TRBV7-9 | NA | CASSPSPLHF
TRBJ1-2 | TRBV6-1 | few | CASSELPNYGYTF
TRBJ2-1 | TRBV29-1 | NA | CSVGDIYNEQFF
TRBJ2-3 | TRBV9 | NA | CASSVNDGTQYF
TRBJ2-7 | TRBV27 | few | CASLPTGFSYEQYF
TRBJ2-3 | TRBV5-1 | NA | CASSPSGGGADTQYF
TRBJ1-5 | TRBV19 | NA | CASSISRNQPQHF
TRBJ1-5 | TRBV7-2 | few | CASSQGPSNQPQHF
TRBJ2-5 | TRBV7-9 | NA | CASSLEGIYQETQYF
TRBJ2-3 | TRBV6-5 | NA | CASSPDPWLTDTQYF
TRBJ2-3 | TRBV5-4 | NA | CASSLMAGGPDTQYF
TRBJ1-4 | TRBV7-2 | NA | CASSKSGHLEKLFF
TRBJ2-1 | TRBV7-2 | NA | CASRSRASGVYNEQFF
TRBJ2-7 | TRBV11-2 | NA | CAIKSPTGNYEQYF